The 20 T cell receptor beta chains reported below all come from one sample, sequenced in a study of beta chain features in type 1 diabetes. All of the isolated RNA was reverse transcribed, so expressed TCRB transcripts were sequenced. Method: immunoSEQ multiplex PCR; TCRdb's copy keeps in-frame clones and lacks some. This table holds about 660,000 clones, over 12% found once. The antigens these receptors bind are not known. Study results and limitations: A moderate, significant TCRB CDR3 shortening appeared in type 1 diabetes across four CD4+ subsets.

Sequenced sample: naive CD4+ T cells from blood. The receptors come from a man between 18 and 35 years old with type 1 diabetes.

The chain combines TRBV9 with TRBJ2-7, with a tentative D call TRBD1 (5 bases). Germline values: CDR1 SGDLS, CDR2 YYNGEE. The CDR3 has 12 residues. The V gene lost 0 bases and the J gene lost 13 bases, with 14 bases spanning the gap. CDR3 sequence: CASSVGQGGLYF. For the CDR3, the DNA is TGTGCCAGCAGCGTAGGGCAGGGCGGATTATACTTC.

The chain recombines TRBV14 with TRBJ1-1; D is ambiguous. Germline CDR1 is SGHDN and CDR2 is FVKESK. The V end lost 4 bases, the J end lost 4 bases, and 10 bases lay between the germline ends. The CDR3 has 13 residues. The CDR3 nucleotides are TGTGCCAGCAGCCCCCAAGGGAGCACTGAAGCTTTCTTT. It yields the protein CASSPQGSTEAFF.

The CDR3 bases are TGTGCTAGTGGTTTGGTAAGGGCTATTGCGGGGGACACAGATACGCAGTATTTT. Its protein product is CASGLVRAIAGDTDTQYF. This chain connects TRBV12-5 to TRBJ2-3; TRBD2 matches at 7 bases. J lost 2 bases, V lost 0 bases, and 11 bases had no gene match. Germline V CDR1 and CDR2: LGHNT, FRNRAP. This CDR3 is built from 18 residues. The full variable domain, its missing parts supplied by reference TRBV12-5 and TRBJ2-3, is DARVTQTPRHKVTEMGQEVTMRCQPILGHNTVFWYRQTMMQGLELLAYFRNRAPLDDSGMPKDRFSAEMPDATLATLKIQPSEPRDSAVYFCASGLVRAIAGDTDTQYFGPGTRLTVL.

This chain uses TRBV5-6 with TRBJ2-2; D is unresolved. This CDR3 spans 12 amino acids. The V and J ends lost 6 bases and 6 bases respectively, with 9 bases between them. The germline gives CDR1 SGHDT, CDR2 YYEEEE. The CDR3 bases are TGTGCCAGCAACGTCTTAGCCGGGGAGCTGTTTTTT. Its protein product is CASNVLAGELFF.

This chain uses TRBV2 with TRBJ2-7; tentatively, D is TRBD2 (5 bases). V was trimmed by 6 bases and J by 2 bases, leaving 8 bases between them. The CDR3 is 12 residues long. The V gene's germline CDR1 is SNHLY and CDR2 FYNNEI. CDR3: CASRDSAYEQYF. In nucleotides, the CDR3 is TGTGCCAGCAGGGACTCGGCCTACGAGCAGTACTTC.

The chain is built from TRBV27 and TRBJ1-4, with D hard to call. The CDR3 is 14 amino acids. CDR1 and CDR2 from the germline V gene are MNHEY and SMNVEV (reference sequence). V was cut by 2 bases and J by 4 bases, with 8 bases left in between. The CDR3 DNA sequence: TGTGCCAGCAGTTTAGCCAGAGATAATGAAAAACTGTTTTTT. It specifies CASSLARDNEKLFF. The whole variable domain, remainder taken from reference TRBV27 and TRBJ1-4, is EAQVTQNPRYLITVTGKKLTVTCSQNMNHEYMSWYRQDPGLGLRQIYYSMNVEVTDKGDVPEGYKVSRKEKRNFPLILESPSPNQTSLYFCASSLARDNEKLFFGSGTQLSVL.

The sample holds a few counts of this clone. J is TRBJ2-3 and V is TRBV30; D may match TRBD1 or TRBD2 (5 bases each). Trimming removed 3 bases from V and 6 bases from J, with 13 bases in between. CDR3 length equals 13 residues. Germline V gene sequence: CDR1 GTSNPN, CDR2 SVGIG (reference sequence). As DNA, the CDR3 is TGTGCCTGGAGACGATATGAGGGGGATACGCAGTATTTT. It specifies CAWRRYEGDTQYF.

V is TRBV28 and J is TRBJ2-1, with 11 bases lining up with TRBD2. This CDR3 spans 14 amino acids. V was pared by 10 bases and J by 4 bases, with 6 bases of the junction left unmatched. Germline CDR1 reads MDHEN; CDR2 reads SYDVKM. The CDR3 bases are TGTGCCACCTGTAGCGGGGGGGGTTACAATGAGCAGTTCTTC. It codes for CATCSGGGYNEQFF.

This clone occurred a few times. The chain recombines TRBV11-3 with TRBJ2-1, with 8 bases lining up with TRBD1. This CDR3 has 13 amino acids. Germline values: CDR1 SGHNT, CDR2 YENEEA. V trimming: 4 bases; J trimming: 5 bases; junction bases outside the gene matches: 1. In DNA, the CDR3 is TGTGCCAGCAGCTCGGACAGGGACAATGAGCAGTTCTTC. This codes for CASSSDRDNEQFF.

This chain joins TRBV28 and TRBJ2-1; TRBD2 matches 11 bases. V gave up 4 bases and J gave up 7 bases; unmatched junction bases: 3. There are 14 residues in the CDR3. CDR1 MDHEN and CDR2 SYDVKM come from the germline V gene. For the CDR3, the DNA is TGTGCCAGCAGTTCCCCTAGCGGGGGGAATGAGCAGTTCTTC. Amino acids: CASSSPSGGNEQFF.

This clone was observed a few times. The chain combines TRBV19 with TRBJ2-3, with 7 nucleotides matching TRBD1. CDR1 is LNHDA, CDR2 SQIVND, per germline (reference sequence). J lost 1 base, V lost 4 bases, and 2 bases had no gene match. This CDR3 contains 14 residues. The CDR3 region is CASSNGQGTDTQYF. In DNA form, the CDR3 reads TGTGCCAGTAGTAACGGACAGGGCACAGATACGCAGTATTTT.

The chain carries TRBV5-4 and TRBJ2-5; possible D gene TRBD2, 6 bases. The ends were cut back, 5 bases at V and 1 base at J, with 12 bases in the middle. This CDR3 has 14 residues. Germline V CDR1 and CDR2: SGHNT, YYREEE (reference sequence). The CDR3 loop is CASRVAASQETQYF. The CDR3 nucleotides read TGTGCCAGCAGAGTAGCGGCATCCCAAGAGACCCAGTACTTC.

In DNA, the CDR3 is TGTGCCAGCAGCTTAGCAGAGCGCTTCAGCTCCTACAATGAGCAGTTCTTC. It encodes CASSLAERFSSYNEQFF. The chain uses TRBV7-6 and TRBJ2-1; D gene unclear. The CDR3 has 17 amino acids. V lost 0 bases to trimming and J lost 0 bases, with 12 bases between them. Germline assignment: CDR1 SGHVS and CDR2 FNYEAQ.

The J gene is TRBJ2-1, the V gene TRBV2, with no clear D. CDR1 and CDR2 (germline): SNHLY, FYNNEI. CDR3 size: 13 residues. Trimming cost V 3 bases and J 8 bases, with 11 bases left between them. CDR3: CASSESTSDEQFF. The CDR3 DNA reads as TGTGCCAGCAGTGAGAGTACGAGCGATGAGCAGTTCTTC. Together with reference TRBV2 and TRBJ2-1, the CDR3 gives the full variable domain: EPEVTQTPSHQVTQMGQEVILRCVPISNHLYFYWYRQILGQKVEFLVSFYNNEISEKSEIFDDQFSVERPDGSNFTLKIRSTKLEDSAMYFCASSESTSDEQFFGPGTRLTVL.

This clone appeared a few times. The chain recombines TRBV5-6 with TRBJ2-1; tentatively, D is TRBD1 or TRBD2 (6 bases each). The ends were cut back, 5 bases at V and 6 bases at J, with 18 bases in the middle. CDR3 size: 15 residues. Looked up from germline, CDR1 is SGHDT and CDR2 is YYEEEE. The CDR3 bases are TGTGCCAGCAGGGAGGGGGTAAGTGGGACCAATGAGCAGTTCTTC. This translates into CASREGVSGTNEQFF.

The chain employs TRBV4-2 and TRBJ2-6, with 7 bases lining up with TRBD1. Germline CDR1 LGHNA, CDR2 YNFKEQ. Unmatched junction bases numbered 7, after V lost 1 base and J lost 4 bases. The CDR3 sequence is 17 residues long. The CDR3 protein is CASSQAAQGTGANVLTF. In nucleotides, the CDR3 is TGTGCCAGCAGCCAAGCGGCACAGGGGACAGGGGCCAACGTCCTGACTTTC.

This clone has only a few counts. The V and J genes are TRBV7-9 and TRBJ1-2; no definite D call. This CDR3 is 11 amino acids long. V shed 1 base and J shed 8 bases, with 5 bases lying between them. The V gene's germline CDR1 is SEHNR and CDR2 FQNEAQ (reference sequence). The CDR3 region is CASSLDSGYTF. The CDR3 bases are TGTGCCAGCAGCTTAGACTCCGGCTACACCTTC.

This clone was observed a handful of times. The chain joins TRBV2 to TRBJ1-2; 7 nucleotides line up with TRBD1. From germline, CDR1 is SNHLY and CDR2 FYNNEI. The CDR3 extends over 14 amino acids. The V and J ends lost 7 bases and 4 bases, in that order; junction bases with no gene match: 9. The CDR3, as DNA: TGTGCCAGCACCTCGGACAGGTTGACCTATGGCTACACCTTC. This gives the protein CASTSDRLTYGYTF.

This clone was seen a handful of times. The V call is TRBV7-9, the J call TRBJ1-5; D remains unclear. Germline loops: CDR1 SEHNR, CDR2 FQNEAQ (reference sequence). The CDR3 has 14 amino acids. V dropped 0 bases and J dropped 0 bases, with 3 bases sitting between them. CDR3 bases: TGTGCCAGCAGCTTAGCCGCTAGCAATCAGCCCCAGCATTTT. Its translation: CASSLAASNQPQHF.

This chain uses TRBV19 with TRBJ2-5, with D perhaps matching TRBD2 (5 bases). This CDR3 comprises 14 residues. With 3 bases removed from V and 7 bases from J, the gap between germline ends came to 15 bases. CDR1 and CDR2 from the germline V gene are LNHDA and SQIVND (reference sequence). CDR3 DNA sequence: TGTGCCAGTAGTATTATGACTGGACTGGTGACCCAGTACTTC. It is translated as CASSIMTGLVTQYF.